Shown below are 11 T cell receptor beta chains from a single sample sequenced in a study of blood T cell repertoires in COVID-19 (TCRdb year 2020). The method behind the library was the immunoSEQ multiplex PCR assay. This immuneACCESS table, as held by TCRdb, lists in-frame sequences with V and J called but not all clones. Of the missing ones, under half trace to an unresolved V gene in checked studies; the others have no known cause. The sample table lists some 96,000 clones, around 85% of them with a count of one. The ten largest clones add up to about 13% of the sample. Sequenced: peripheral blood. The receptors come from a human donor in a cohort sampled during active COVID-19.

The chain is built from TRBV18 and TRBJ1-2; tentatively, D is TRBD1 (6 bases). Trimming left V 3 bases short and J 7 bases short, with 24 bases between. The CDR3 has 17 amino acids. Germline CDR1 and CDR2: KGHSH and LQKENI. CDR3 sequence (DNA): TGTGCCAGCTCACCTTCTAATGACAGGTTCGGGAGGCCTGGCTACACCTTC. Encoded protein: CASSPSNDRFGRPGYTF.

The chain combines TRBV5-5 with TRBJ1-2, with D tentatively TRBD1 (5 bases). Trimming stripped 1 base from V and 4 bases from J, with 11 bases between. CDR3 length: 14 residues. CDR1 is SGHKS and CDR2 is YYEKEE in the germline V gene (reference sequence). CDR3 bases: TGTGCCAGCAGCTTGTCCGGAAGGGGCTATGGCTACACCTTC. It translates to CASSLSGRGYGYTF. Together with reference TRBV5-5 and TRBJ1-2, the CDR3 gives the full variable domain: DAGVTQSPTHLIKTRGQQVTLRCSPISGHKSVSWYQQVLGQGPQFIFQYYEKEERGRGNFPDRFSARQFPNYSSELNVNALLLGDSALYLCASSLSGRGYGYTFGSGTRLTVV.

V and J are TRBV30 and TRBJ2-2, with 9 positions matching TRBD2. With V trimmed by 0 bases and J by 5 bases, 7 bases remained unmatched. This CDR3 has 16 amino acids. Germline V CDR1 and CDR2: GTSNPN, SVGIG (reference sequence). CDR3 loop: CAWSVRAGGGTGELFF. Written as DNA, the CDR3 is TGTGCCTGGAGTGTGAGAGCGGGAGGAGGGACCGGGGAGCTGTTTTTT.

The chain is built from TRBV6-2 or TRBV6-3 and TRBJ2-2, with D uncertain. Trimming stripped 3 bases from V and 7 bases from J, with 15 bases between. The CDR3 totals 15 residues. Germline loops: CDR1 MNHEY, CDR2 SVGEGT. The CDR3 loop is CASSYRRQFGGELFF. In nucleotides, the CDR3 is TGTGCCAGCAGTTATCGGCGGCAATTCGGCGGGGAGCTGTTTTTT.

The V gene is TRBV6-5, the J gene TRBJ1-2, with D possibly being TRBD1 (6 bases). Trimming removed 5 bases from V and 7 bases from J, with 14 bases in between. Germline V gene lookup returns CDR1 MNHEY and CDR2 SVGAGI. The CDR3 spans 13 residues. The CDR3 loop is CASSKQGWAGYTF. CDR3 nucleotides: TGTGCCAGCAGTAAACAGGGCTGGGCTGGCTACACCTTC.

The chain combines TRBV7-2 with TRBJ2-7; 7 nucleotides match TRBD1. The germline CDR1 and CDR2 sequences are SGHTA and FQGNSA. Trimming cost V 6 bases and J 0 bases; bases outside gene matches: 5. CDR3 length: 14 residues. CDR3 sequence (DNA): TGTGCCAGCAGTAAAGGGGGCAACTCCTACGAGCAGTACTTC. Translating it yields CASSKGGNSYEQYF.

V gene TRBV5-5 combines with J gene TRBJ1-2; D ambiguous. The CDR3 has 13 amino acids. V was shortened by 7 bases and J by 5 bases, with 15 bases between the two germline ends. Germline CDR1 SGHKS, CDR2 YYEKEE (reference sequence). The CDR3 DNA is TGTGCCAGCGGAGCGACGCTTCCGTATGGCTACACCTTC. Translating gives CASGATLPYGYTF.

The V and J genes are TRBV6-5 and TRBJ2-4; D unclear. Germline CDR1 MNHEY, CDR2 SVGAGI. The CDR3 runs to 14 residues. V shed 6 bases and J shed 0 bases, with 9 bases lying between them. The CDR3 sequence is CASRTNLAKNIQYF. The DNA of the CDR3 is TGTGCCAGCAGGACAAATTTAGCCAAAAACATTCAGTACTTC.

This sequence joins TRBV28 and TRBJ1-4; TRBD1 matches at 7 bases. CDR3 length: 16 residues. CDR1 and CDR2 from the germline V gene are MDHEN and SYDVKM. The V and J ends lost 4 bases and 7 bases, in that order; junction bases with no gene match: 12. In DNA, the CDR3 is TGTGCCAGCAGTTCGACAGGGACGGCGTCTAGTGAAAAACTGTTTTTT. This translates into CASSSTGTASSEKLFF.

J is TRBJ1-2 and V is TRBV7-2, with 7 bases aligning to TRBD1. Trimming at V came to 5 bases and at J to 4 bases, leaving 10 bases not matched to a gene. The CDR3 spans 15 residues. Per the germline V gene, CDR1 is SGHTA and CDR2 is FQGNSA. The CDR3 region has the DNA TGTGCCAGCAGCCCGCAGACAGGGCAGGTCTATGGCTACACCTTC. Its protein is CASSPQTGQVYGYTF.

Regarding this clone: Mismatch with germline at one junction end may stem from a read error. The J gene is TRBJ2-7, the V gene TRBV6-2 or TRBV6-3, with TRBD1 matching over 12 bases. This CDR3 comprises 15 residues. The germline V gene encodes CDR1 MNHEY and CDR2 SVGEGT. The DNA of the CDR3 is TGTGCCAGCAGCCTCGCGGGGACAGGGGGCTACGGGCAGTACTTC. This gives the protein CASSLAGTGGYGQYF.